The rows below give T cell receptor beta chains drawn from one sample of a study of T cell changes during pregnancy in multiple sclerosis. The data were produced by immunoSEQ multiplex PCR, yet TCRdb's version contains in-frame clones alone and is incomplete. The sample has around 30,000 clones, 70% to 90% seen once. The sequenced sample was CD8+ T cells from peripheral blood mononuclear cells, obtained in the second trimester of pregnancy. Receptors were obtained from a female donor with multiple sclerosis, enrolled in a pregnancy study. Both conserved end residues are part of each CDR3. Fields, in order: clone size, D gene, J gene, V gene, CDR3 DNA, CDR3 protein. The D gene is left open where the match is weak. Rows give clone size only sometimes, using once, few, many, or a class for an expanded clone.

>once|.|TRBJ2-1|TRBV6-1
TGTGCCAGCAGTGAACACATCACCGGGACTCTCGGCAATGAGCAGTTCTTC
CASSEHITGTLGNEQFF
>.|.|TRBJ1-1|TRBV13
TGTGCCAGCAGCAAGGGCCAGGGGACTGAAGCTTTCTTT
CASSKGQGTEAFF
>few|.|TRBJ1-2|TRBV25-1
TGTGCCAGCAGTGAAGGTTGGGGGGGGACTGGCTACACCTTC
CASSEGWGGTGYTF
>.|TRBD2|TRBJ2-7|TRBV7-6
TGTGCCAGCAGCGCAAGCGGGACTGAGTACGAGCAGTACTTC
CASSASGTEYEQYF
>.|.|TRBJ2-7|TRBV27
TGTGCCAGCAGTTTTATCGGGGGTAGGAACGAGCAGTACTTC
CASSFIGGRNEQYF
>.|.|TRBJ2-7|TRBV5-1
TGCGCCAGCAGCTTTCGCGGGGCCGAGCAGTACTTC
CASSFRGAEQYF
>.|.|TRBJ2-1|TRBV15
TGTGCCACCAGCAGAGCCAACAATGAGCAGTTCTTC
CATSRANNEQFF
>once|.|TRBJ2-1|TRBV27
TGTGCCAGCAGAGGAGGCCGTTCTTCCTACAATGAGCAGTTCTTC
CASRGGRSSYNEQFF
>once|.|TRBJ1-1|TRBV7-3
TGTGCCAGCAGCCCGACAGTGAACACTGAAGCTTTCTTT
CASSPTVNTEAFF
>once|.|TRBJ2-1|TRBV7-9
TGTGCCAGCAGCTTAGGGACTAACAATGAGCAGTTCTTC
CASSLGTNNEQFF
>.|.|TRBJ2-6|TRBV5-1
TGCGCCAGCAGCTTGCCCACTAGAACAAGCTCTGGGGCCAACGTCCTGACTTTC
CASSLPTRTSSGANVLTF
>.|TRBD2|TRBJ2-7|TRBV2
TGTGCCAGCAGTGAGGGCGGGGGTTGGTACGAGCAGTACTTC
CASSEGGGWYEQYF
>.|.|TRBJ2-5|TRBV2
TGTGCCAGCAACATCCGGGGGACAGTTACGGGGACCCAGTACTTC
CASNIRGTVTGTQYF
>.|.|TRBJ1-4|TRBV27
TGTGCCAGCAGGGTACAGGGTAGGGATAATGAAAAACTGTTTTTT
CASRVQGRDNEKLFF
>.|.|TRBJ2-1|TRBV30
TGTGCCTGGAGACCGGGACTGCGCGTATTGAATGAGCAGTTCTTC
CAWRPGLRVLNEQFF
>.|TRBD1|TRBJ2-5|TRBV28
TGTGCCAGCAGTCCGACAGGGGGCATCGAGACCCAGTACTTC
CASSPTGGIETQYF
>.|TRBD2|TRBJ2-3|TRBV10-3
TGTGCCATCAGTGAAGCGACTGGGACTAGCGGGAGTCGGACAGATACGCAGTATTTT
CAISEATGTSGSRTDTQYF
>.|TRBD2|TRBJ2-7|TRBV6-5
TGTGCCAGCAGTTTAGCGGGGGTAGGCTACGAGCAGTACTTC
CASSLAGVGYEQYF
>.|.|TRBJ2-7|TRBV27
TGTGCCAGCAGTTTAGGGGCGATCTCCTACGAGCAGTACTTC
CASSLGAISYEQYF
>.|.|TRBJ2-5|TRBV29-1
TGCAGCGTGAACGGTCGTCTCGACAGTACGTGGGTGGAGACCCAGTACTTC
CSVNGRLDSTWVETQYF
>.|TRBD1|TRBJ2-3|TRBV6-5
TGTGCCAGCAGTTACCAGACAGGGGCCCTCACAGATACGCAGTATTTT
CASSYQTGALTDTQYF
>.|TRBD2|TRBJ2-3|TRBV6-4
TGTGCCAGCAGCAAATCTAGCGGGGGTACAGATACGCAGTATTTT
CASSKSSGGTDTQYF
>.|.|TRBJ1-1|TRBV27
TGTGCCAGCAGTTTGGGCCGGCACACTGAAGCTTTCTTT
CASSLGRHTEAFF
>.|.|TRBJ1-2|TRBV28
TGTGCCAGCAGTTTTTCCGGGACAAGCGACTACACCTTC
CASSFSGTSDYTF
>once|.|TRBJ2-1|TRBV11-3
TGTGCCAGCAGCTCCCGCGAACAGCCACCCTACAATGAGCAGTTCTTC
CASSSREQPPYNEQFF
>.|TRBD1|TRBJ2-2|TRBV6-4
TGTGCCAGCAGTGAATCAGGGGGCACCGGGGAGCTGTTTTTT
CASSESGGTGELFF
>.|TRBD1|TRBJ1-5|TRBV19
TGTGCCAGTAGTATTCAAACCAGGGGGGTATACCAGCCCCAGCATTTT
CASSIQTRGVYQPQHF
>.|TRBD2|TRBJ2-1|TRBV29-1
TGCAGCGTTGAAGGGCTAGCGGGAGAAACCTACAATGAGCAGTTCTTC
CSVEGLAGETYNEQFF
>once|.|TRBJ1-2|TRBV11-2
TGTGCCAGCAGCCTGGCGGGTGACCCACAGGGCTACACCTTC
CASSLAGDPQGYTF
>.|.|TRBJ1-1|TRBV27
TGTGCCAGCAGTTTATCCAGGGCGATTGAAGCTTTCTTT
CASSLSRAIEAFF
>.|TRBD2|TRBJ2-3|TRBV5-1
TGCGCCAGCAGCGCCAAACCGGGACTAGGGGGCACAGATACGCAGTATTTT
CASSAKPGLGGTDTQYF
>.|TRBD1|TRBJ2-7|TRBV19
TGTGCCAGTAGGGGGACAGTAACCTACGAGCAGTACTTC
CASRGTVTYEQYF
>.|.|TRBJ2-1|TRBV25-1
TGTGCCAGCAGTGAATTGGGACTCTCCTACAATGAGCAGTTCTTC
CASSELGLSYNEQFF
>.|TRBD1|TRBJ2-3|TRBV6-1
TGTGCCAGCAAGGGACAGCTCACAGATACGCAGTATTTT
CASKGQLTDTQYF
>.|TRBD1|TRBJ1-4|TRBV6-1
TGTGCCAGCAGTGAAACGGCAGGGGGAGGTGAAAAACTGTTTTTT
CASSETAGGGEKLFF
>.|TRBD1|TRBJ2-2|TRBV27
TGTGCCAGCAAAGACAGGGACGACACCGGGGAGCTGTTTTTT
CASKDRDDTGELFF
>.|.|TRBJ1-1|TRBV9
TGTGCCAGCAGCGTAGGGAGCACGCAGGAAGCTTTCTTT
CASSVGSTQEAFF